These 24 T cell receptor beta chains were all obtained from the same sample, sequenced in a study of CD8 T cells in Susac syndrome. When the RNA was reverse transcribed, random hexamers were used with an input of about 0.5 to 1 ug. TCRdb passed the immunoSEQ multiplex PCR reads through MiXCR, listing each CDR3 protein once. Found here are around 170,000 distinct CDR3 sequences, about 94% of them singletons; the top ten hold 0.09% to 0.1%. The sequenced material came from CD4+ T cells from PBMCs. The source is a human donor with Susac syndrome.

This chain links TRBV12-3 or TRBV12-4 with TRBJ1-1; D gene unclear. V gave up 7 bases and J gave up 2 bases, with 11 bases separating them. The CDR3 covers 13 residues. In DNA form, the CDR3 reads TGTGCCAGCACCCGCGAAGGAAACACTGAAGCTTTCTTT. Its translation is CASTREGNTEAFF.

The genes are TRBV27 and TRBJ1-6; 7 bases are shared with TRBD1. Germline loops: CDR1 MNHEY, CDR2 SMNVEV (reference sequence). The CDR3 runs to 14 residues. V was pared by 5 bases and J by 10 bases, with 8 bases of the junction left unmatched. CDR3 loop: CASSLQGVRSPLHF. CDR3 bases: TGTGCCAGCAGTCTGCAGGGGGTAAGGTCACCCCTCCACTTT.

This clonotype has just one count. The chain recombines TRBV5-1 with TRBJ1-5; perhaps TRBD1 as D (5 bases). Germline CDR1 is SGHRS and CDR2 is YFSETQ. V shed 5 bases and J shed 1 base, with 16 bases lying between them. This CDR3 comprises 16 residues. CDR3 protein: CASSSQPGGSNQPQHF. In DNA, the CDR3 is TGCGCCAGCAGTTCCCAGCCCGGGGGGAGCAATCAGCCCCAGCATTTT.

This clonotype was recorded once. The chain joins TRBV12-5 to TRBJ2-1; D not resolved. The CDR3 is made up of 14 amino acids. CDR1 and CDR2 from the germline V gene are LGHNT and FRNRAP. With 3 bases removed from V and 4 bases from J, the gap between germline ends came to 10 bases. The CDR3 DNA reads TGTGCTAGTGGTTTTAGGCTTAAGTACAATGAGCAGTTCTTC. It yields the protein CASGFRLKYNEQFF. The full variable domain, in which reference TRBV12-5 and TRBJ2-1 provide the parts outside the CDR3, is DARVTQTPRHKVTEMGQEVTMRCQPILGHNTVFWYRQTMMQGLELLAYFRNRAPLDDSGMPKDRFSAEMPDATLATLKIQPSEPRDSAVYFCASGFRLKYNEQFFGPGTRLTVL.

The gene calls are TRBV12-3 or TRBV12-4 and TRBJ2-3; D unresolved. V lost 2 bases, J lost 5 bases, and 5 bases lay in between. This CDR3 comprises 12 residues. CDR3 in DNA: TGTGCCAGCAGTTTATTATTAGATACGCAGTATTTT. It is translated as CASSLLLDTQYF.

This clonotype was counted once. The rearrangement joins TRBV9 to TRBJ2-1; unclear D gene. CDR3 length: 15 amino acids. Germline assignment: CDR1 SGDLS and CDR2 YYNGEE. V was cut by 2 bases and J by 4 bases, with 13 bases left in between. CDR3 protein: CASSVSPYNYNEQFF. As DNA, the CDR3 is TGTGCCAGCAGCGTTAGTCCGTACAATTACAATGAGCAGTTCTTC.

The rearrangement links TRBV7-2 to TRBJ2-3; 11 nucleotides match TRBD2. J was trimmed by 3 bases and V by 7 bases; bases with no gene match: 6. In germline, CDR1 is SGHTA, CDR2 FQGNSA. CDR3 length: 15 amino acids. The chain's CDR3 is CASTRVAGGTDTQYF. CDR3 DNA: TGTGCCAGCACCCGCGTAGCGGGGGGGACAGATACGCAGTATTTT.

The CDR3 nucleotides read TGTGCCAGCAGCTTAAAGGGAGACACTGAAGCTTTCTTT. This codes for CASSLKGDTEAFF. The chain carries TRBV11-1 and TRBJ1-1; unclear D gene. V was trimmed by 2 bases and J by 3 bases, leaving 7 bases between them. The CDR3 extends over 13 amino acids. Germline loops: CDR1 SGHAT, CDR2 FQDESV (reference sequence).

The chain is built from TRBV29-1 and TRBJ2-7, with D possibly being TRBD2 (6 bases). CDR1 SQVTM and CDR2 ANQGSEA come from the germline V gene. Trimming shortened V by 7 bases and J by 1 base, and 14 bases separated the two germline ends. The CDR3 runs 13 residues. CDR3 residues: CSATGLISYEQYF. DNA of the CDR3: TGCAGCGCTACGGGACTCATTTCCTACGAGCAGTACTTC.

This chain uses TRBV20-1 with TRBJ2-3; weak D call: TRBD2 (6 bases). V lost 6 bases, J lost 5 bases, and 18 bases lay in between. The CDR3 covers 14 residues. Per germline, CDR1 DFQATT and CDR2 SNEGSKA (reference sequence). The CDR3: CSAPRPLGGDTQYF. DNA of the CDR3: TGCAGTGCCCCCCGGCCCTTGGGGGGAGATACGCAGTATTTT.

V is TRBV7-9 and J is TRBJ1-6; 12 bases are shared with TRBD1. J gave up 10 bases and V 2 bases, and 6 bases lay outside the gene matches. The CDR3 has 16 residues. Germline V lookup: CDR1 SEHNR, CDR2 FQNEAQ (reference sequence). CDR3 nucleotides: TGTGCCAGCAGCTTAAGGGGACAGGGGGCTGGCTCACCCCTCCACTTT. Translated, it gives CASSLRGQGAGSPLHF.

In its sample, this clonotype was seen once. The germline gene is not matched at one end of the junction; a read error may be the cause. This CDR3 is CASSQDVYWTGDSPLHF. DNA of the CDR3: TGTGCCAGCAGCCAAGATGTCTACTGGACGGGAGATTCGCCCCTCCACTTT. The chain links TRBV14 to TRBJ1-6; D is unclear. CDR1 is SGHDN, CDR2 FVKESK, per germline. The CDR3 is made up of 17 amino acids.

The rearrangement links TRBV5-6 to TRBJ1-5; 7 positions match TRBD1. The CDR3 is 15 residues long. Losses at the gene ends were 5 bases for V and 0 bases for J; bases not matched to a gene: 5. Germline V gene data show CDR1 as SGHDT and CDR2 as YYEEEE. CDR3 bases: TGTGCCAGCAGTAGACAGGGCGTTAGCAATCAGCCCCAGCATTTT. It translates to CASSRQGVSNQPQHF.

This chain connects TRBV12-3 or TRBV12-4 to TRBJ2-1; D perhaps matches TRBD2 (6 bases). Trimming stripped 7 bases from V and 8 bases from J, with 15 bases between. The CDR3 has 13 amino acids. CDR3 nucleotides: TGTGCCAGCACCCGATCGACTAGTTATGAGCAGTTCTTC. It codes for CASTRSTSYEQFF.

The chain couples TRBV9 to TRBJ2-2; 13 bases map to TRBD2. Per the germline V gene, CDR1 is SGDLS and CDR2 is YYNGEE. J was trimmed by 3 bases and V by 7 bases; bases with no gene match: 0. The CDR3 contains 14 residues. The CDR3: CASGLAGDTGELFF. As DNA, the CDR3 is TGTGCCAGCGGACTAGCGGGGGACACCGGGGAGCTGTTTTTT.

The V gene is TRBV30, the J gene TRBJ1-1; 8 bases align to TRBD1. The germline V gene encodes CDR1 GTSNPN and CDR2 SVGIG (reference sequence). V was clipped by 5 bases and J by 1 base; unmatched bases: 3. CDR3 length: 13 amino acids. CDR3 sequence reads: CAWDRGGNTEAFF. The CDR3 DNA reads as TGTGCCTGGGACAGGGGAGGGAACACTGAAGCTTTCTTT.

CDR3 sequence: CSAGRENIQYF. CDR3 nucleotides: TGCAGTGCCGGGCGGGAAAACATTCAGTACTTC. This chain uses TRBV20-1 with TRBJ2-4; perhaps TRBD2 as D (5 bases). The CDR3 loop spans 11 amino acids. CDR1 is DFQATT, CDR2 SNEGSKA, per germline (reference sequence). Deletions cut 6 bases from V and 5 bases from J, with 8 bases between.

The chain uses TRBV30 and TRBJ2-7; D gene ambiguous. Germline V gives CDR1 GTSNPN, CDR2 SVGIG (reference sequence). Trimming removed 2 bases from V and 2 bases from J, with 4 bases in between. This CDR3 contains 11 residues. The CDR3 spells CAWSRAYEQYF. The DNA of the CDR3 is TGTGCCTGGAGTCGTGCCTACGAGCAGTACTTC.

The chain recombines TRBV6-5 with TRBJ2-1, with 9 nucleotides matching TRBD2. This CDR3 contains 15 residues. V lost 6 bases to trimming and J lost 3 bases; unmatched junction nucleotides: 6. CDR1 and CDR2 (germline): MNHEY, SVGAGI. The CDR3 loop is CASRPLAGIYNEQFF. In DNA form, the CDR3 reads TGTGCCAGCAGACCTCTAGCGGGGATCTACAATGAGCAGTTCTTC.

The V and J genes are TRBV5-4 and TRBJ2-7, with D unclear. The CDR3 is made up of 13 amino acids. V lost 4 bases and J 2 bases, leaving 10 bases between the germline ends. Germline CDR1 reads SGHNT; CDR2 reads YYREEE (reference sequence). The chain's CDR3 is CASSPSLTYEQYF. The CDR3, as DNA: TGTGCCAGCAGCCCATCCCTCACCTACGAGCAGTACTTC.

The chain has TRBV29-1 and TRBJ1-2; D unresolved. CDR1 and CDR2 (germline): SQVTM, ANQGSEA. This CDR3 has 12 amino acids. The CDR3 loop is CSSESDNYGYTF. CDR3 DNA: TGCAGTTCCGAATCGGACAACTATGGCTACACCTTC.

This clonotype was seen a single time. The chain recombines TRBV7-2 with TRBJ2-1; D is ambiguous. CDR1 is SGHTA, CDR2 FQGNSA, per germline. The CDR3 totals 16 residues. V lost 2 bases to trimming and J lost 8 bases, with 19 bases between them. CDR3 region: CASSLRRPPVSHEQFF. The CDR3 DNA reads TGTGCCAGCAGCTTACGACGTCCCCCAGTTTCCCATGAGCAGTTCTTC.

This clonotype has more than one count but fewer than ten. The chain uses TRBV6-5 and TRBJ2-7; tentatively, D is TRBD1 or TRBD2 (5 bases each). The CDR3 runs to 13 residues. Between the trimmed V and J ends, which lost 6 bases and 3 bases, there was a span of 12 bases. CDR1 and CDR2 (germline): MNHEY, SVGAGI. CDR3 sequence (DNA): TGTGCCAGCAGCCGGGACCGTAGCTACGAGCAGTACTTC. It yields the protein CASSRDRSYEQYF.

The CDR3 reads CASSREGGSVYGYTF. The CDR3 nucleotides read TGTGCCAGCAGTCGGGAAGGGGGCAGCGTCTATGGCTACACCTTC. The V gene is TRBV6-5, the J gene TRBJ1-2, with 7 bases that match TRBD1. After removal of 5 bases from V and 4 bases from J, the junction contained 10 bases not matched to a gene. CDR3 size: 15 residues. CDR1 is MNHEY, CDR2 SVGAGI, per germline.